Each of the 10 T cell receptor beta chains below was sequenced from the same sample in a study of blood T cell repertoires in COVID-19. Sequencing was performed with immunoSEQ multiplex PCR; in TCRdb, only in-frame clones are kept and a portion is missing. This sample yields about 480,000 clones, of which 70% to 90% are seen a single time; 1.5% to 2% belongs to the top ten. The sequenced sample was PBMCs or T cells enriched from blood (not recorded which). The receptors shown here come from a woman aged 18-29 years with acute COVID-19.

The rearrangement links TRBV24-1 to TRBJ2-7; 10 bases align to TRBD2. This CDR3 is 13 amino acids long. Trimming cost V 4 bases and J 6 bases; bases outside gene matches: 2. Looked up from germline, CDR1 is KGHDR and CDR2 is SFDVKD. CDR3: CATSELAGTEQYF. CDR3 coding DNA: TGTGCCACCAGTGAACTAGCGGGGACCGAGCAGTACTTC.

CDR3 residues: CASSLARTGEGYTF. In nucleotides, the CDR3 is TGCGCCAGCAGCTTGGCCCGGACAGGGGAAGGCTACACCTTC. The rearrangement uses TRBV5-1 and TRBJ1-2; TRBD1 matches at 9 bases. The CDR3 is made up of 14 amino acids. The germline V gene encodes CDR1 SGHRS and CDR2 YFSETQ. V was clipped by 0 bases and J by 8 bases; unmatched bases: 5.

The rearrangement joins TRBV13 to TRBJ1-1; D may be TRBD1 (5 bases). Germline CDR1 reads PRHDT; CDR2 reads FYEKMQ (reference sequence). V lost 4 bases and J 0 bases, leaving 15 bases between the germline ends. The CDR3 length is 16 residues. The CDR3 reads CASSSRPGRVNTEAFF. The CDR3 coding sequence is TGTGCCAGCAGCTCCCGTCCGGGCAGGGTGAACACTGAAGCTTTCTTT. The complete variable domain, with remaining parts taken from reference TRBV13 and TRBJ1-1, reads AAGVIQSPRHLIKEKRETATLKCYPIPRHDTVYWYQQGPGQDPQFLISFYEKMQSDKGSIPDRFSAQQFSDYHSELNMSSLELGDSALYFCASSSRPGRVNTEAFFGQGTRLTVV.

V is TRBV27 and J is TRBJ1-4; D gene unclear. Trimming pared 4 bases from V and 9 bases from J, leaving 24 bases between. The CDR3 extends over 17 amino acids. Per germline, CDR1 MNHEY and CDR2 SMNVEV (reference sequence). This chain's CDR3 is CASSSRLVGAVSQKLFF. Here the CDR3 DNA reads TGTGCCAGCAGTTCCCGGTTGGTGGGAGCCGTATCCCAAAAACTGTTTTTT.

V usage is TRBV5-4 and J usage is TRBJ1-3; tentatively, D is TRBD1 (6 bases). With 0 bases removed from V and 0 bases from J, the gap between germline ends came to 10 bases. Per germline, CDR1 SGHNT and CDR2 YYREEE (reference sequence). The CDR3 has 16 residues. CDR3 sequence (DNA): TGTGCCAGCAGCTTGGAGCCGACAGGCTCTGGAAACACCATATATTTT. Residues: CASSLEPTGSGNTIYF.

The chain couples TRBV5-1 to TRBJ1-1; D is unclear. Germline V CDR1 and CDR2: SGHRS, YFSETQ. This CDR3 has 14 residues. Trimming stripped 0 bases from V and 7 bases from J, with 13 bases between. DNA of the CDR3: TGCGCCAGCAGCTTGGATGTCGGGGTCATTGAAGCTTTCTTT. Translated, it gives CASSLDVGVIEAFF.

The CDR3 DNA follows: TGTGCCAGCAGTTCGGCGGGAAGCTCCTACGAGCAGTACTTC. Translation gives CASSSAGSSYEQYF. V and J are TRBV6-5 and TRBJ2-7, with TRBD2 as a possible D gene (6 bases). The CDR3 runs 14 residues. The V gene lost 4 bases and the J gene lost 0 bases, with 10 bases spanning the gap. CDR1 and CDR2 (germline): MNHEY, SVGAGI.

This chain links TRBV9 with TRBJ2-3, with 7 positions matching TRBD1. The CDR3 loop spans 14 amino acids. V lost 7 bases to trimming and J lost 1 base; unmatched junction nucleotides: 6. Germline assignment: CDR1 SGDLS and CDR2 YYNGEE. The CDR3 loop is CASQRGQGTDTQYF. Here the CDR3 DNA reads TGTGCCAGCCAAAGGGGGCAAGGCACAGATACGCAGTATTTT. The variable domain in full, with the rest retrieved from reference TRBV9 and TRBJ2-3, is DSGVTQTPKHLITATGQRVTLRCSPRSGDLSVYWYQQSLDQGLQFLIQYYNGEERAKGNILERFSAQQFPDLHSELNLSSLELGDSALYFCASQRGQGTDTQYFGPGTRLTVL.

This clone was seen just once. This sequence joins TRBV2 and TRBJ1-2; the match to TRBD1 covers 7 bases. The V and J ends lost 5 bases and 5 bases, in that order; junction bases with no gene match: 2. The CDR3 has 12 residues. In germline, CDR1 is SNHLY, CDR2 FYNNEI. CDR3 amino acids: CASSSQGYGYTF. Written as DNA, the CDR3 is TGTGCCAGCAGTTCACAGGGGTATGGCTACACCTTC.

The CDR3 DNA reads TGTGCCAGCAGCCAAGAACGTCAGCAGGTGGGCTGGGAAAAACTGTTTTTT. Its translation is CASSQERQQVGWEKLFF. The genes are TRBV14 and TRBJ1-4; no clear D. CDR1 is SGHDN, CDR2 FVKESK, per germline. The V and J ends lost 0 bases and 8 bases respectively, with 19 bases between them. CDR3 length: 17 amino acids. Drawing the rest from reference TRBV14 and TRBJ1-4, the complete variable domain is EAGVTQFPSHSVIEKGQTVTLRCDPISGHDNLYWYRRVMGKEIKFLLHFVKESKQDESGMPNNRFLAERTGGTYSTLKVQPAELEDSGVYFCASSQERQQVGWEKLFFGSGTQLSVL.